This entry features one TCR beta chain sequence. Its cognate antigen is unknown. Profiling relied on immunoSEQ multiplex PCR, and the TCRdb table lists in-frame clones only, not all of them. The top ten clones hold around 11% of a sample with 380,000 or so clones, less than 90% of them seen once. The sample is drawn from a study of Ad26.COV2.S vaccination and SARS-CoV-2 variants. Study-level information: Each vaccinee took Ad26.COV2.S intramuscularly, once or twice 56 days apart.

Study findings and constraints: Substantial breadth was reportedly displayed by spike-specific CD8+ and CD4+ T cell responses after vaccination. Among vaccine recipients, spike-specific TCR breadth exceeded that of placebo recipients.

Germline loops: CDR1 SGDLS, CDR2 YYNGEE. V gave up 3 bases and J gave up 0 bases, with 13 bases separating them. The CDR3 has 15 residues. Treatment given: around 19 received Ad26.COV2.S at low or high dose, single or two shots; about 5 received placebo; per-sample allocation not given. Day 63 after the first vaccine or placebo injection was the time point for sampling. It was Wuhan-strain SARS-CoV-2 spike that the Ad26 vaccine vector expressed. The gene calls are TRBV9 and TRBJ2-7, with D hard to call. The sequence was collected from a person aged 18-65 years who received the Ad26.COV2.S COVID-19 vaccine or a placebo. The starting material was peripheral blood, obtained in a trial of Ad26.COV2.S vaccine versus placebo. CDR3 DNA sequence: TGTGCCAGCAGCGCCCGGAGTGATACCTCCTACGAGCAGTACTTC. Translated, it gives CASSARSDTSYEQYF. Full variable domain (missing parts from reference TRBV9 and TRBJ2-7): DSGVTQTPKHLITATGQRVTLRCSPRSGDLSVYWYQQSLDQGLQFLIQYYNGEERAKGNILERFSAQQFPDLHSELNLSSLELGDSALYFCASSARSDTSYEQYFGPGTRLTVT.